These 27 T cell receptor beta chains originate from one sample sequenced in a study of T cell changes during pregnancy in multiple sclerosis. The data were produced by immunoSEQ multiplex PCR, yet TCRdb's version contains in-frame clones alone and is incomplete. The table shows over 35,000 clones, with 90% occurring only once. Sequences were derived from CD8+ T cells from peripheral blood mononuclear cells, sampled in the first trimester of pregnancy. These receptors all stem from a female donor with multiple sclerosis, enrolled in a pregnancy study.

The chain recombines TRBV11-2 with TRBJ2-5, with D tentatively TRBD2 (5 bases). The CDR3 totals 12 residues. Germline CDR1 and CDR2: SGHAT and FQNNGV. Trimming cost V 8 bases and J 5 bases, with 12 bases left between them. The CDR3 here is CASDYPDETQYF. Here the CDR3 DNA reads TGTGCCAGCGACTATCCCGATGAGACCCAGTACTTC.

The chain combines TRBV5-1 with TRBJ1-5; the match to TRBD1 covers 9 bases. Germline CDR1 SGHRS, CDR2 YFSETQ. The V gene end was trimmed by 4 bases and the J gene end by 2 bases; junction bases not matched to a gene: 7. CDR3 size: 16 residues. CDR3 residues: CASSIGQGPGNQPQHF. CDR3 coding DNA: TGCGCCAGCAGCATCGGACAGGGGCCGGGCAATCAGCCCCAGCATTTT.

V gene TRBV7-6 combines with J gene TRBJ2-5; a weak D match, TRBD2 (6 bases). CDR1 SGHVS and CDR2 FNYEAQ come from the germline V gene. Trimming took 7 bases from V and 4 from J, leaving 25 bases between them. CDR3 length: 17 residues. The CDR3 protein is CASTNPGLRLGSETQYF. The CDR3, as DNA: TGTGCCAGCACTAATCCGGGACTCCGACTGGGGTCAGAGACCCAGTACTTC.

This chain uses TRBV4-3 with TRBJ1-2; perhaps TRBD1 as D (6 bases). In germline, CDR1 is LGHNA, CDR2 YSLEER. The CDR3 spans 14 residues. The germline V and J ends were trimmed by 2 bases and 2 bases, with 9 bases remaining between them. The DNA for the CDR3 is TGCGCCAGCAGCCAAAGAACAGGGAACTATGGCTACACCTTC. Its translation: CASSQRTGNYGYTF.

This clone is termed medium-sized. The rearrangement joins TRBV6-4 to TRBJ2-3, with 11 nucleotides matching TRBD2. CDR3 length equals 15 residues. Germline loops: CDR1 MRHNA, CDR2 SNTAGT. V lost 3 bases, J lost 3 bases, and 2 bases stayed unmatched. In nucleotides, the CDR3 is TGTGCCAGCAGTGAAGGGACTAGCGGAACAGATACGCAGTATTTT. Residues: CASSEGTSGTDTQYF.

The CDR3 bases are TGCGCCAGCAGCCAAGATCCCCTAGCGGGAAACTTTTACGAGCAGTACTTC. Protein: CASSQDPLAGNFYEQYF. V is TRBV4-1 and J is TRBJ2-5, with TRBD2 matching over 9 bases. Matching the DNA end better, TRBJ2-7 makes the J call doubtful. The V gene's germline CDR1 is MGHRA and CDR2 YSYEKL. This CDR3 has 17 residues.

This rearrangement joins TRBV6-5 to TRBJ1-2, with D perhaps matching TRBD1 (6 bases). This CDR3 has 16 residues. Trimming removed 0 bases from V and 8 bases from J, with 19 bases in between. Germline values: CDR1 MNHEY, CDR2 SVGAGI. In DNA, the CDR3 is TGTGCCAGCAGTTACTCGAGGTGGGGGCGGCCGGACGGCTACACCTTC. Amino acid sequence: CASSYSRWGRPDGYTF.

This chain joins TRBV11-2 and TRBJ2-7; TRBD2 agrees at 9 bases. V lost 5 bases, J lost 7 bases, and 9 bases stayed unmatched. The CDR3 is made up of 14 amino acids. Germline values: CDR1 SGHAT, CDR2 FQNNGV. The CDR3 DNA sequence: TGTGCCAGCAGCCCCCGCGGGAGGGCCTGGGAGCAGTACTTC. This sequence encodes CASSPRGRAWEQYF.

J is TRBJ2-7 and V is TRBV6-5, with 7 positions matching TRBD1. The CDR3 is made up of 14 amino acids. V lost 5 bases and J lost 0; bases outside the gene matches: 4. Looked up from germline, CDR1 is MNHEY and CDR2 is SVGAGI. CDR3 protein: CASSPDRSSYEQYF. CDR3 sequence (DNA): TGTGCCAGCAGTCCGGACAGGAGCTCCTACGAGCAGTACTTC.

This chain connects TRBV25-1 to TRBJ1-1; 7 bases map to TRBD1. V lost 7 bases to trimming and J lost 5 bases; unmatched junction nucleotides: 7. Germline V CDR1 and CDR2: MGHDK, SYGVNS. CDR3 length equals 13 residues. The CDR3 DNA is TGTGCCAGCACCCGACAGGGTGGGACTGAAGCTTTCTTT. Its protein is CASTRQGGTEAFF.

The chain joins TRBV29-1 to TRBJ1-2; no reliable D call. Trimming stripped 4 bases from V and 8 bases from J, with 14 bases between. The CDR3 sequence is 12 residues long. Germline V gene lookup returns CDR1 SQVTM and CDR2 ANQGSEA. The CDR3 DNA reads TGCAGCGTTGGGACTTCTTCGAGAGGCTACACCTTC. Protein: CSVGTSSRGYTF.

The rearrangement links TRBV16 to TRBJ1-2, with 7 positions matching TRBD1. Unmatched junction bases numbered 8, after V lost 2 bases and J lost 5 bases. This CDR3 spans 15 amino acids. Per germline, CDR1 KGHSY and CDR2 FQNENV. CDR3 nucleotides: TGTGCCAGCAGCCAAGGGCTGCCAGGGGGTTATGGCTACACCTTC. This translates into CASSQGLPGGYGYTF.

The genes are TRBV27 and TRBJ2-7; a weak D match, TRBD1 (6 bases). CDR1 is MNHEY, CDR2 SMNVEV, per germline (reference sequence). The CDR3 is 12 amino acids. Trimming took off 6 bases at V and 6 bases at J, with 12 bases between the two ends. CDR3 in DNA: TGTGCCAGCAGCTATACAGGGAGCGAGCAGTACTTC. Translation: CASSYTGSEQYF.

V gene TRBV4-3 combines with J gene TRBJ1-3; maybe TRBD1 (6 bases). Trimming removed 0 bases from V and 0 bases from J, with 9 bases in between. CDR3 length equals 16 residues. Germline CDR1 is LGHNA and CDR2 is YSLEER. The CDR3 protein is CASSQERTVSGNTIYF. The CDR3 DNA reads TGCGCCAGCAGCCAAGAAAGGACAGTCTCTGGAAACACCATATATTTT.

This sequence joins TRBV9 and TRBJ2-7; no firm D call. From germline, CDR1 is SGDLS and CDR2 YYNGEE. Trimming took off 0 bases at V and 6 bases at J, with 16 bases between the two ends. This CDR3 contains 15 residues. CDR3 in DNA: TGTGCCAGCAGCGTAGGTGCGGAGCAGTTGATCGAGCAGTACTTC. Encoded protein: CASSVGAEQLIEQYF.

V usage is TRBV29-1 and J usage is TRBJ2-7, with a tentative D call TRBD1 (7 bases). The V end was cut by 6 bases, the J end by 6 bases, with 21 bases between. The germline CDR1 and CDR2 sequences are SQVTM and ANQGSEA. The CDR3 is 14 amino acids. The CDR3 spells CSVQGGTGSSEQYF. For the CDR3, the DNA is TGCAGCGTCCAGGGGGGCACAGGGTCAAGCGAGCAGTACTTC.

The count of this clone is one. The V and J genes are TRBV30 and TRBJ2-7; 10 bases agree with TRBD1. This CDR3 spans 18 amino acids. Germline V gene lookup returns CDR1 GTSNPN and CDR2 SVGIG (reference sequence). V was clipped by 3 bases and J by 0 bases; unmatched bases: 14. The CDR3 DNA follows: TGTGCCTGGAGCGGACCCGCCGGACAGGGGGGACCCTCCTACGAGCAGTACTTC. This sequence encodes CAWSGPAGQGGPSYEQYF. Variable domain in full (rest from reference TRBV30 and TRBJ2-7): SQTIHQWPATLVQPVGSPLSLECTVEGTSNPNLYWYRQAAGRGLQLLFYSVGIGQISSEVPQNLSASRPQDRQFILSSKKLLLSDSGFYLCAWSGPAGQGGPSYEQYFGPGTRLTVT.

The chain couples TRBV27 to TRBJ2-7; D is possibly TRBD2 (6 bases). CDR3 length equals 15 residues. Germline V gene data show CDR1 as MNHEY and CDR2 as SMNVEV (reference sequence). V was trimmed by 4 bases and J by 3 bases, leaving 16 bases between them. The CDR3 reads CASSYYGGAVYEQYF. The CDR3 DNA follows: TGTGCCAGCAGTTACTACGGGGGTGCGGTCTACGAGCAGTACTTC.

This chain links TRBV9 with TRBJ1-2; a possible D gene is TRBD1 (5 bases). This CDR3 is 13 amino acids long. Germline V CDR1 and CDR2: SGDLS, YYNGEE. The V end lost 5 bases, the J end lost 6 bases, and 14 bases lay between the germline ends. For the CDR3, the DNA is TGTGCCAGCAGAAGTACAGGACCGGATGGCTACACCTTC. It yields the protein CASRSTGPDGYTF.

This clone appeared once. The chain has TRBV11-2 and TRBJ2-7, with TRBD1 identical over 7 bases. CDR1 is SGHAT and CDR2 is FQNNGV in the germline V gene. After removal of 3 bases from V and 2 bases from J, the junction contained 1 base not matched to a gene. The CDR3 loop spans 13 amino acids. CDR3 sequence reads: CASSLTGPYEQYF. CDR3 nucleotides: TGTGCCAGCAGCTTGACAGGGCCCTACGAGCAGTACTTC.

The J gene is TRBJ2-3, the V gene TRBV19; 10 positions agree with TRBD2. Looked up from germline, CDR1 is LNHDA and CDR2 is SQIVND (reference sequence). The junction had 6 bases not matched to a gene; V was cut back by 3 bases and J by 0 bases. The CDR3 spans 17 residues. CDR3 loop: CASSIASGGASTDTQYF. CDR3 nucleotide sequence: TGTGCCAGTAGTATCGCTAGCGGGGGCGCGAGCACAGATACGCAGTATTTT.

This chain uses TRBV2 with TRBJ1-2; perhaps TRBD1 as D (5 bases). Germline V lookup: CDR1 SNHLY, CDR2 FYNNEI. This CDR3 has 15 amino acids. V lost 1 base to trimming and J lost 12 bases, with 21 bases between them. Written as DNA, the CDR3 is TGTGCCAGCAGTGAAGGGAAGGGGATTTTACAGGAACACACCTTC. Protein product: CASSEGKGILQEHTF.

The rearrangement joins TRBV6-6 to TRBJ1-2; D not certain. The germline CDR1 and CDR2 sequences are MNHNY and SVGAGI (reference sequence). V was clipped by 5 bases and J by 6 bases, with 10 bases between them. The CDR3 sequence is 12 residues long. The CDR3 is CASSADTHGYTF. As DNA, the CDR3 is TGTGCCAGCAGTGCCGACACTCATGGCTACACCTTC.

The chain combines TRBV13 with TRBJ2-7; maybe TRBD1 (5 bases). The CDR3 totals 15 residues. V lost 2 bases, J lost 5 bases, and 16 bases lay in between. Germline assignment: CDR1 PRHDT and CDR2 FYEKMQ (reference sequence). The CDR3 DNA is TGTGCCAGCAGCTTAAGACAGCGAGTCCTCCACGAGCAGTACTTC. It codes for CASSLRQRVLHEQYF. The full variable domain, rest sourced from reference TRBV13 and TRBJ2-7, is AAGVIQSPRHLIKEKRETATLKCYPIPRHDTVYWYQQGPGQDPQFLISFYEKMQSDKGSIPDRFSAQQFSDYHSELNMSSLELGDSALYFCASSLRQRVLHEQYFGPGTRLTVT.

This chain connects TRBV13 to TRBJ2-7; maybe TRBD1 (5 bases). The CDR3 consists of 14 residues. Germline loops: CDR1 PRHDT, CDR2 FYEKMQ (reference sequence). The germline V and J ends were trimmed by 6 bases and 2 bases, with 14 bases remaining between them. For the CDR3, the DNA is TGTGCCAGCAGTTATAATGACAGAGCCTACGAGCAGTACTTC. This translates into CASSYNDRAYEQYF.

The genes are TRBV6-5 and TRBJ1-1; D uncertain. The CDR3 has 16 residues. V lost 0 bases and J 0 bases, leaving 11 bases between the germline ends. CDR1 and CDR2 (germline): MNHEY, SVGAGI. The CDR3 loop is CASSYSTAGMNTEAFF. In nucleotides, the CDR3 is TGTGCCAGCAGTTACTCGACGGCGGGGATGAACACTGAAGCTTTCTTT.

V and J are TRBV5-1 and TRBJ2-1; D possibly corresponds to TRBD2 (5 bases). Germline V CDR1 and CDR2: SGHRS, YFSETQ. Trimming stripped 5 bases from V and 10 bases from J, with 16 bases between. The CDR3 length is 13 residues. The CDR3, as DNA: TGCGCCAGCAGGGGCGACGAGGGAACGGAGCAGTTCTTC. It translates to CASRGDEGTEQFF.